These 32 T cell receptor beta chains share one sample of origin, sequenced in a study of response to subunit inactivated influenza vaccine. One entry per CDR3 protein, called by TCRdb with MiXCR from the RT-PCR reads. The table has more than 600,000 distinct CDR3 sequences, around a sixth seen once. The specimen was PBMCs from blood, collected roughly 5 days after vaccination. The receptor set was obtained from a man between 50 and 59 years old who received an inactivated influenza vaccine.

The rearrangement links TRBV30 to TRBJ1-2; 8 bases line up with TRBD1. Germline loops: CDR1 GTSNPN, CDR2 SVGIG (reference sequence). This CDR3 has 14 residues. The V segment lost 0 bases and the J segment 5 bases; nucleotides outside the gene matches: 5. Here the CDR3 reads CAWSVQTGGYGYTF. CDR3 nucleotides: TGTGCCTGGAGTGTACAAACAGGGGGATATGGCTACACCTTC.

V is TRBV4-1 and J is TRBJ2-5; 13 bases agree with TRBD2. Germline V lookup: CDR1 MGHRA, CDR2 YSYEKL. The CDR3 is made up of 17 amino acids. V lost 2 bases, J lost 2 bases, and 5 bases stayed unmatched. In DNA form, the CDR3 reads TGCGCCAGCAGCCAAATTCCGGGACTAGCGGGGCAAGAGACCCAGTACTTC. Protein sequence: CASSQIPGLAGQETQYF.

This clonotype was counted ten times or more. The chain carries TRBV7-2 and TRBJ2-5, with a tentative D call TRBD1 (6 bases). The V gene lost 5 bases and the J gene lost 3 bases, with 19 bases spanning the gap. This CDR3 contains 16 residues. The germline gives CDR1 SGHTA, CDR2 FQGNSA. CDR3 in amino acids: CASSQRDTPWEETQYF. For the CDR3, the DNA is TGTGCCAGCAGCCAACGGGACACCCCATGGGAAGAGACCCAGTACTTC.

This sequence joins TRBV4-2 and TRBJ2-1; D is possibly TRBD1 or TRBD2 (5 bases each). The CDR3 covers 16 residues. Between the trimmed V and J ends, which lost 0 bases and 3 bases, there was a span of 12 bases. CDR1 is LGHNA, CDR2 YNFKEQ, per germline. The CDR3 DNA reads TGTGCCAGCAGCCAAGATTCGGGACCCATCTACAATGAGCAGTTCTTC. Protein sequence: CASSQDSGPIYNEQFF.

V gene TRBV7-9 combines with J gene TRBJ2-3, with D possibly being TRBD1 (5 bases). CDR1 is SEHNR, CDR2 FQNEAQ, per germline (reference sequence). V lost 1 base and J 8 bases, leaving 16 bases between the germline ends. CDR3 length equals 15 residues. In nucleotides, the CDR3 is TGTGCCAGCAGCTTAGGGGGCACCACTCTCGGTACGCAGTATTTT. It yields the protein CASSLGGTTLGTQYF.

The V call is TRBV20-1, the J call TRBJ1-2; D is unclear. This CDR3 region has 14 residues. Germline lookup yields CDR1 DFQATT and CDR2 SNEGSKA (reference sequence). The V end lost 3 bases, the J end lost 4 bases, and 15 bases lay between the germline ends. The DNA for the CDR3 is TGCAGTGCTAGTCCCCTCATTGGAGTCTATGGCTACACCTTC. Translated, it gives CSASPLIGVYGYTF.

The chain recombines TRBV20-1 with TRBJ2-1, with a weak D call TRBD2 (5 bases). Trimming left V 2 bases short and J 6 bases short, with 17 bases between. Germline values: CDR1 DFQATT, CDR2 SNEGSKA (reference sequence). This CDR3 region has 15 residues. The chain's CDR3 is CSARHGSLVSNEQFF. CDR3 nucleotide sequence: TGCAGTGCTAGACATGGATCACTAGTCTCCAATGAGCAGTTCTTC.

The J gene is TRBJ2-3, the V gene TRBV7-2, with 7 bases matching TRBD2. This CDR3 is 15 amino acids long. Losses at the gene ends were 1 base for V and 5 bases for J; bases not matched to a gene: 6. CDR1 is SGHTA, CDR2 FQGNSA, per germline. The CDR3 reads CASSLGAGRGDTQYF. The CDR3, as DNA: TGTGCCAGCAGCTTAGGAGCGGGGCGGGGAGATACGCAGTATTTT.

The rearrangement links TRBV29-1 to TRBJ2-3, with TRBD2 matching over 15 bases. Trimming cost V 8 bases and J 6 bases; bases outside gene matches: 15. The CDR3 runs 17 residues. Germline CDR1 reads SQVTM; CDR2 reads ANQGSEA. CDR3 amino acids: CSILDRGTSGRLDTQYF. The CDR3 DNA reads as TGCAGCATATTGGACCGAGGGACTAGCGGGAGGTTGGATACGCAGTATTTT.

In DNA, the CDR3 is TGCGCCAGCAGTTACGACAGGGTGTCCGATACGCAGTATTTT. Translation gives CASSYDRVSDTQYF. The genes are TRBV5-1 and TRBJ2-3; 7 positions match TRBD1. The CDR3 loop spans 14 amino acids. The germline gives CDR1 SGHRS, CDR2 YFSETQ. V lost 5 bases and J lost 6; bases outside the gene matches: 9.

The table lists this clonotype with a few counts. CDR3 sequence reads: CASSPGRQKELFF. The CDR3, as DNA: TGTGCCAGCAGCCCTGGGAGGCAAAAGGAGCTGTTTTTT. This sequence joins TRBV21-1 and TRBJ2-2; the tabulated D call, TRBD2, remains unverified against the DNA. TRBV21-1 counts as a pseudogene. This CDR3 contains 13 residues.

The rearrangement uses TRBV10-3 and TRBJ1-5; D might be TRBD1 (6 bases). The length of the CDR3 is 17 residues. Per germline, CDR1 ENHRY and CDR2 SYGVKD. The germline V and J ends were trimmed by 10 bases and 1 base, with 23 bases remaining between them. This CDR3 reads CATLPAQGTFSNQPQHF. CDR3 DNA: TGTGCCACCTTACCCGCGCAGGGGACTTTCAGCAATCAGCCCCAGCATTTT.

This chain joins TRBV9 and TRBJ1-5; perhaps TRBD1 as D (5 bases). CDR3 size: 15 residues. Germline CDR1 is SGDLS and CDR2 is YYNGEE. V lost 3 bases to trimming and J lost 0 bases, with 10 bases between them. CDR3: CASSEGPNSNQPQHF. DNA of the CDR3: TGTGCCAGCAGCGAGGGACCCAATAGCAATCAGCCCCAGCATTTT.

This clonotype was observed a handful of times. The chain uses TRBV5-1 and TRBJ1-1; TRBD1 aligns across 7 bases. The V and J ends lost 5 bases and 3 bases, in that order; junction bases with no gene match: 13. This CDR3 is built from 16 residues. Germline V gives CDR1 SGHRS, CDR2 YFSETQ. The CDR3 DNA follows: TGCGCCAGCAGTTCTTTAAGGGGGCGTGGGGACACTGAAGCTTTCTTT. It encodes CASSSLRGRGDTEAFF.

This clonotype was counted only a few times. The rearrangement uses TRBV5-1 and TRBJ2-1; 11 nucleotides line up with TRBD2. With V trimmed by 4 bases and J by 10 bases, 10 bases remained unmatched. This CDR3 contains 15 residues. Germline lookup yields CDR1 SGHRS and CDR2 YFSETQ. For the CDR3, the DNA is TGCGCCAGCAGCCCCCTAGTAGCGGGGGGGAACGAGCAGTTCTTC. Translating gives CASSPLVAGGNEQFF.

At least ten counts were recorded for this clonotype. The chain is built from TRBV12-3 or TRBV12-4 and TRBJ1-1; the D gene is possibly TRBD1 (6 bases). V shed 6 bases and J shed 1 base, with 9 bases lying between them. The CDR3 runs to 13 residues. CDR3 residues: CASRQTGNTEAFF. The CDR3 DNA reads as TGTGCCAGCAGGCAGACAGGGAACACTGAAGCTTTCTTT.

The rearrangement uses TRBV9 and TRBJ2-3; D is tentatively TRBD1 or TRBD2 (6 bases each). This CDR3 has 16 residues. Germline CDR1 is SGDLS and CDR2 is YYNGEE. V dropped 1 base and J dropped 0 bases, with 12 bases sitting between them. CDR3 sequence: CASSVLGGPSTDTQYF. The DNA for the CDR3 is TGTGCCAGCAGCGTACTTGGGGGGCCAAGCACAGATACGCAGTATTTT.

The chain combines TRBV12-3 or TRBV12-4 with TRBJ2-1; possible D gene TRBD2, 7 bases. The CDR3 consists of 16 residues. The V end lost 3 bases, the J end lost 4 bases, and 16 bases lay between the germline ends. CDR3 bases: TGTGCCAGCAGTTTTGCGTCTGGGGGGGCGTACAATGAGCAGTTCTTC. Translating it yields CASSFASGGAYNEQFF.

This clonotype has a handful of counts. The V and J genes are TRBV20-1 and TRBJ2-5; 8 positions match TRBD1. Germline values: CDR1 DFQATT, CDR2 SNEGSKA (reference sequence). The V gene end was trimmed by 4 bases and the J gene end by 5 bases; junction bases not matched to a gene: 9. This CDR3 region has 14 residues. The CDR3 spells CSAKWDRPRETQYF. CDR3 DNA: TGCAGTGCTAAGTGGGACAGGCCCCGGGAGACCCAGTACTTC.

This chain links TRBV29-1 with TRBJ2-7; no clear D gene. This CDR3 spans 13 amino acids. The germline gives CDR1 SQVTM, CDR2 ANQGSEA. Trimming stripped 5 bases from V and 6 bases from J, with 17 bases between. The CDR3: CSVFITRGREQYF. The CDR3 region has the DNA TGCAGCGTTTTCATAACCAGAGGACGCGAGCAGTACTTC.

The genes are TRBV7-6 and TRBJ2-7; 10 bases are shared with TRBD2. From germline, CDR1 is SGHVS and CDR2 FNYEAQ. The V and J ends lost 4 bases and 0 bases, in that order; junction bases with no gene match: 12. The CDR3 contains 18 residues. This CDR3 reads CASSSPGLAGALSYEQYF. The CDR3 nucleotides are TGTGCCAGCAGCTCCCCGGGGCTAGCGGGAGCGCTCTCCTACGAGCAGTACTTC. Drawing the rest from reference TRBV7-6 and TRBJ2-7, the complete variable domain is GAGVSQSPRYKVTKRGQDVALRCDPISGHVSLYWYRQALGQGPEFLTYFNYEAQQDKSGLPNDRFSAERPEGSISTLTIQRTEQRDSAMYRCASSSPGLAGALSYEQYFGPGTRLTVT.

The chain is built from TRBV20-1 and TRBJ2-3; no clear D gene. The V and J ends lost 0 bases and 5 bases respectively, with 12 bases between them. This CDR3 is 14 amino acids long. Looked up from germline, CDR1 is DFQATT and CDR2 is SNEGSKA (reference sequence). CDR3 nucleotide sequence: TGCAGTGCTAGAGATCTAAGCACAGAAGATACGCAGTATTTT. It codes for CSARDLSTEDTQYF.

V and J are TRBV7-9 and TRBJ2-7; D perhaps matches TRBD2 (5 bases). Per the germline V gene, CDR1 is SEHNR and CDR2 is FQNEAQ (reference sequence). This CDR3 has 12 residues. V lost 5 bases, J lost 8 bases, and 13 bases lay in between. The CDR3 DNA is TGTGCCAGCAGCGAGGACTTGACACAGCAGTACTTC. This translates into CASSEDLTQQYF. The whole variable domain, filled in from reference TRBV7-9 and TRBJ2-7, reads DTGVSQNPRHKITKRGQNVTFRCDPISEHNRLYWYRQTLGQGPEFLTYFQNEAQLEKSRLLSDRFSAERPKGSFSTLEIQRTEQGDSAMYLCASSEDLTQQYFGPGTRLTVT.

This sequence joins TRBV27 and TRBJ2-7, with a tentative D call TRBD2 (7 bases). Germline CDR1 MNHEY, CDR2 SMNVEV (reference sequence). This CDR3 is 15 amino acids long. Trimming stripped 2 bases from V and 4 bases from J, with 15 bases between. The DNA of the CDR3 is TGTGCCAGCAGTTTACGGGGGGCACTCGGGTACGAGCAGTACTTC. Translated, it gives CASSLRGALGYEQYF.

This clonotype was recorded at least ten times. The chain employs TRBV27 and TRBJ2-3; no clear D. The germline gives CDR1 MNHEY, CDR2 SMNVEV (reference sequence). CDR3 length equals 12 residues. The V end was cut by 9 bases, the J end by 4 bases, with 11 bases between. CDR3 in DNA: TGTGCCAGTACCCGGCCTCCAGATACGCAGTATTTT. It codes for CASTRPPDTQYF.

This clonotype was detected a few times. CDR3 DNA: TGTGCCTGGAGTCGGCTTGTAGGGCAAAAACTGTTTTTT. As protein: CAWSRLVGQKLFF. The chain combines TRBV30 with TRBJ1-4, with no clear D. V was clipped by 2 bases and J by 9 bases, with 13 bases between them. There are 13 residues in the CDR3. Looked up from germline, CDR1 is GTSNPN and CDR2 is SVGIG (reference sequence). The whole variable domain, filled in from reference TRBV30 and TRBJ1-4, reads SQTIHQWPATLVQPVGSPLSLECTVEGTSNPNLYWYRQAAGRGLQLLFYSVGIGQISSEVPQNLSASRPQDRQFILSSKKLLLSDSGFYLCAWSRLVGQKLFFGSGTQLSVL.

The V and J genes are TRBV15 and TRBJ2-7; 9 bases are shared with TRBD1. The germline V gene has CDR1 LNHNV and CDR2 YYDKDF (reference sequence). CDR3 length: 14 amino acids. The ends lost 9 bases at V and 1 base at J; junction bases unmatched: 7. CDR3 region: CATDPGQGSYEQYF. The CDR3 region has the DNA TGTGCCACGGACCCGGGACAGGGATCCTACGAGCAGTACTTC. The variable domain in full, completed from reference TRBV15 and TRBJ2-7, reads DAMVIQNPRYQVTQFGKPVTLSCSQTLNHNVMYWYQQKSSQAPKLLFHYYDKDFNNEADTPDNFQSRRPNTSFCFLDIRSPGLGDTAMYLCATDPGQGSYEQYFGPGTRLTVT.

In its sample, this clonotype was seen a few times. This rearrangement joins TRBV12-3 or TRBV12-4 to TRBJ2-5, with D maybe TRBD2 (6 bases). The CDR3 has 11 residues. Trimming took off 7 bases at V and 7 bases at J, with 10 bases between the two ends. The CDR3 DNA reads TGTGCCAGCACCTTGGGAGGGACCCAGTACTTC. Translating it yields CASTLGGTQYF.

The chain joins TRBV7-2 to TRBJ2-1; a possible D gene is TRBD2 (6 bases). V lost 3 bases and J 7 bases, leaving 13 bases between the germline ends. Germline V gives CDR1 SGHTA, CDR2 FQGNSA. CDR3 length equals 14 residues. CDR3 sequence reads: CASSFPGLRNEQFF. DNA for the CDR3: TGTGCCAGCAGCTTCCCGGGACTTAGGAATGAGCAGTTCTTC.

This clonotype came up a few times. The chain uses TRBV30 and TRBJ1-2, with 8 positions matching TRBD1. This CDR3 spans 13 amino acids. The germline V gene has CDR1 GTSNPN and CDR2 SVGIG (reference sequence). J was trimmed by 8 bases and V by 2 bases; bases with no gene match: 7. The CDR3 loop reads CAWSSTGGRGYTF. CDR3 sequence (DNA): TGTGCCTGGAGTTCTACAGGGGGGAGAGGCTACACCTTC.

This chain uses TRBV6-5 with TRBJ1-5; D remains unclear. V was cut by 2 bases and J by 0 bases, with 8 bases left in between. Germline V gene data show CDR1 as MNHEY and CDR2 as SVGAGI. This CDR3 has 15 amino acids. CDR3 region: CASSYAPYSNQPQHF. The CDR3 DNA follows: TGTGCCAGCAGTTACGCCCCCTATAGCAATCAGCCCCAGCATTTT.

The chain recombines TRBV20-1 with TRBJ2-2; no clear D gene. Germline loops: CDR1 DFQATT, CDR2 SNEGSKA (reference sequence). The CDR3 covers 15 residues. Trimming cost V 0 bases and J 0 bases, with 8 bases left between them. The DNA for the CDR3 is TGCAGTGCTAGAGATCGGAGATCGAACACCGGGGAGCTGTTTTTT. This codes for CSARDRRSNTGELFF.